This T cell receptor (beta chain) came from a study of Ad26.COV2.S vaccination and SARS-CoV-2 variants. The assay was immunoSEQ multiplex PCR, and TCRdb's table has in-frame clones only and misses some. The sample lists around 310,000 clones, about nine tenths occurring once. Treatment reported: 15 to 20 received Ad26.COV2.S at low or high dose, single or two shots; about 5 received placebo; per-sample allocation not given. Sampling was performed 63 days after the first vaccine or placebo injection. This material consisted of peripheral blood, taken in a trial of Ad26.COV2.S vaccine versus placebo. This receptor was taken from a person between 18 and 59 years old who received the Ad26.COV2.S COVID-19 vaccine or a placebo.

The CDR3 loop reads CASRESGRGVPHPEQYV. The CDR3 region has the DNA TGTGCCAGCAGGGAGAGCGGGCGGGGAGTGCCACACCCCGAGCAGTACGTC. The chain couples TRBV28 to TRBJ2-7; perhaps TRBD2 as D (6 bases). In germline, CDR1 is MDHEN, CDR2 SYDVKM. V lost 6 bases to trimming and J lost 6 bases, with 27 bases between them. There are 17 residues in the CDR3.